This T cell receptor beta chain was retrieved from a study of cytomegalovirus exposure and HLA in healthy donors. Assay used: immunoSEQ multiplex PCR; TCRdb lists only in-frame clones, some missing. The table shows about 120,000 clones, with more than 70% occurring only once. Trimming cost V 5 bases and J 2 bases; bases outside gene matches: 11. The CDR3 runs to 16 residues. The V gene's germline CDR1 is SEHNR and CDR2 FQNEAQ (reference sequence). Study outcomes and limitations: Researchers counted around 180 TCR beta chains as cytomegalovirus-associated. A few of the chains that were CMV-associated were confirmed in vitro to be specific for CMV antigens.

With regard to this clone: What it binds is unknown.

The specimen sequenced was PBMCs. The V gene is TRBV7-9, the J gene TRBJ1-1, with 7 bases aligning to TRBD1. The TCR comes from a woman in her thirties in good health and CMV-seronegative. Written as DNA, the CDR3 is TGTGCCAGCAGCCCCCGGACAGGAGGACCCAACACTGAAGCTTTCTTT. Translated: CASSPRTGGPNTEAFF. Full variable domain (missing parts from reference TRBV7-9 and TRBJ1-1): DTGVSQNPRHKITKRGQNVTFRCDPISEHNRLYWYRQTLGQGPEFLTYFQNEAQLEKSRLLSDRFSAERPKGSFSTLEIQRTEQGDSAMYLCASSPRTGGPNTEAFFGQGTRLTVV.